The 6 T cell receptor beta chains reported below all come from one sample, sequenced in a study of T cells in tuberculosis. Only in-frame clones appear in the TCRdb table, and some are missing; sequencing was by immunoSEQ multiplex PCR. The sample contains approximately 28,000 clones, just over 90% of which appear only once. The sample consisted of PBMCs. These receptors all come from a donor aged 10-30 years with latent tuberculosis or without tuberculosis infection.

The CDR3 nucleotides are TGTGCCAGTAGTATAGGAACAGTCTTTTATGGCTACACCTTC. Translated, it gives CASSIGTVFYGYTF. The chain couples TRBV19 to TRBJ1-2; D remains ambiguous. Looked up from germline, CDR1 is LNHDA and CDR2 is SQIVND (reference sequence). Deletions cut 1 base from V and 5 bases from J, with 11 bases between. This CDR3 has 14 amino acids.

This clone was detected once. The J gene is TRBJ2-7, the V gene TRBV15; D is possibly TRBD1 (5 bases). Trimming removed 1 base from V and 6 bases from J, with 13 bases in between. Germline V gene sequence: CDR1 LNHNV, CDR2 YYDKDF (reference sequence). The CDR3 contains 14 residues. CDR3 nucleotide sequence: TGTGCCACCAGCAGAGGGCCCCCTCAGGGCGAGCAGTACTTC. Translating it yields CATSRGPPQGEQYF.

This clone was seen only once. The rearrangement uses TRBV9 and TRBJ1-1, with D possibly TRBD1 on 5 matching bases. CDR1 and CDR2 (germline): SGDLS, YYNGEE. The CDR3 has 16 residues. Deletions cut 4 bases from V and 1 base from J, with 17 bases between. CDR3 nucleotides: TGTGCCAGCAGCCCCCCCTGGGGGGGAAAGAACACTGAAGCTTTCTTT. Translation: CASSPPWGGKNTEAFF. Looking up the rest from reference TRBV9 and TRBJ1-1 gives the full variable domain: DSGVTQTPKHLITATGQRVTLRCSPRSGDLSVYWYQQSLDQGLQFLIQYYNGEERAKGNILERFSAQQFPDLHSELNLSSLELGDSALYFCASSPPWGGKNTEAFFGQGTRLTVV.

Here the CDR3 reads CASSPRQGGAEAFF. The CDR3 coding sequence is TGTGCCAGCTCACCCCGACAGGGCGGGGCTGAAGCTTTCTTT. V usage is TRBV18 and J usage is TRBJ1-1; 7 bases agree with TRBD1. Per the germline V gene, CDR1 is KGHSH and CDR2 is LQKENI. V dropped 3 bases and J dropped 6; count of bases not matched to a gene: 7. CDR3 length: 14 amino acids.

V and J are TRBV4-2 and TRBJ2-7; 7 nucleotides align to TRBD1. The V gene end was trimmed by 0 bases and the J gene end by 5 bases; junction bases not matched to a gene: 7. The CDR3 is 15 amino acids. CDR1 is LGHNA and CDR2 is YNFKEQ in the germline V gene. As DNA, the CDR3 is TGTGCCAGCAGCCAAGATACGAGGGGGCCGGACGAGCAGTACTTC. This encodes CASSQDTRGPDEQYF.

The chain links TRBV12-2 to TRBJ2-3; TRBD2, the table's D call, was not compared with the DNA. TRBV12-2 is marked as a pseudogene. The CDR3 contains 11 residues. CDR3 region: CASRSADTQYF. CDR3 nucleotides: TGTGCAAGTCGCTCCGCAGATACGCAGTATTTT.